Presented here are 28 T cell receptor beta chains from one specimen sequenced in a study of tissue T cells after allogeneic stem cell transplantation. Time point indicated: mouse harvest day 7 after allogeneic transplant. Mouse grafts combined 10^7 T-cell-depleted bone marrow cells with 10^6 splenic CD5+ T cells. Profiled with immunoSEQ multiplex PCR; TCRdb holds only in-frame clones, not every one. Of some 7,000 clones listed, 48% are singletons. The sample comprised lymph node tissue. The receptors shown here come from a female BALB/c mouse given C57BL/6 T cells with graft-versus-host disease after an allogeneic hematopoietic cell transplant.

This clone was seen only a few times. Mouse names are used for the genes. The CDR3 is cut off 1 residue early in the read; its end comes from the germline J gene. This rearrangement joins TRBV2 to TRBJ2-1, with 9 bases aligning to TRBD2. V lost 1 base to trimming and J lost 4 bases; unmatched junction nucleotides: 2. CDR3 length: 15 amino acids. Germline CDR1 is LGHNA and CDR2 is YSYQKL. This CDR3 reads CASSQAGTGYAEQFF. The covered CDR3 bases are TGTGCCAGCAGCCAAGCCGGGACTGGGTATGCTGAGCAGTTC.

A word on this clone: All gene names here are mouse names. Read coverage stops 1 residue before the CDR3 terminus; the germline J gene supplies the remainder. The gene calls are TRBV26 and TRBJ1-2; D uncertain. The CDR3 is 13 amino acids. V lost 6 bases and J 2 bases, leaving 10 bases between the germline ends. Germline CDR1 KGHPV, CDR2 FQNQEV (reference sequence). The CDR3 is CASRLTWNSDYTF. The DNA read from the CDR3 is TGTGCCAGCAGGCTAACATGGAACTCCGACTACACC. The variable domain in full, with the rest retrieved from reference TRBV26 and TRBJ1-2, is NSKVIQTPRYLVKGQGQKAKMRCIPEKGHPVVFWYQQNKNNEFKFLINFQNQEVLQQIDMTEKRFSAECPSNSPCSLEIQSSEAGDSALYLCASRLTWNSDYTFGSGTRLLVI.

Of note for this clone: Mouse gene names apply. The CDR3 is cut off 1 residue early in the read; its end comes from the germline J gene. The rearrangement uses TRBV2 and TRBJ2-7; D may match TRBD1 or TRBD2 (5 bases each). Trimming pared 3 bases from V and 7 bases from J, leaving 7 bases between. Germline CDR1 reads LGHNA; CDR2 reads YSYQKL. The CDR3 is made up of 11 amino acids. This chain's CDR3 is CASSHWDEQYF. CDR3 DNA (partial): TGTGCCAGCAGCCACTGGGACGAACAGTAC.

Details on this clone: Genes here carry mouse names. The CDR3 end is not reached by the read, which stops 1 residue before it; the germline J gene fills it in. The V and J genes are TRBV20 and TRBJ1-2; no clear D. Trimming pared 5 bases from V and 0 bases from J, leaving 7 bases between. The CDR3 has 12 residues. Germline assignment: CDR1 GFQATS and CDR2 STVNSAI. The chain's CDR3 is CGAGSTNSDYTF. The DNA read from the CDR3 is TGTGGTGCTGGGTCTACAAACTCCGACTACACC.

On this clone itself: Mouse gene names apply. The CDR3 is cut off 1 residue early in the read; its end comes from the germline J gene. The V gene is TRBV26, the J gene TRBJ1-1, with D maybe TRBD1 (6 bases). The CDR3 runs 13 residues. Trimming left V 2 bases short and J 4 bases short, with 8 bases between. Germline loops: CDR1 KGHPV, CDR2 FQNQEV (reference sequence). CDR3: CASSLGGRTEVFF. CDR3 DNA, as far as it was read: TGTGCCAGCAGTCTGGGGGGGCGCACAGAAGTCTTC.

In its sample, this clone was seen a few times. Any gene name here is a mouse gene name. The read halts 1 residue ahead of the CDR3 end, with the missing end drawn from the germline J gene. The chain couples TRBV13-3 to TRBJ1-3; D is unclear. Per the germline V gene, CDR1 is NNHDY and CDR2 is SYVADS. V lost 2 bases and J lost 0, with 6 bases in between. The CDR3 spans 14 residues. The CDR3 reads CASSDRTSGNTLYF. CDR3 bases read: TGTGCCAGCAGTGACAGAACTTCTGGAAATACGCTCTAT.

Comment on this clone: Gene names are mouse gene names. With the read ending 1 residue before the CDR3 end, the germline J gene is used to fill in that end. The V and J genes are TRBV26 and TRBJ2-1; D possibly corresponds to TRBD1 (7 bases). CDR3 length: 13 amino acids. V lost 2 bases and J 7 bases, leaving 9 bases between the germline ends. Germline V gives CDR1 KGHPV, CDR2 FQNQEV (reference sequence). CDR3 residues: CASSLAGGAEQFF. Incomplete CDR3 DNA: TGTGCCAGCAGTCTGGCAGGGGGGGCTGAGCAGTTC.

Comments on this clone: Genes and germline are mouse. The read ends 1 residue early relative to the CDR3; the germline J gene fills the gap. The V call is TRBV13-2, the J call TRBJ2-7, with 8 bases identical to TRBD2. The CDR3 is made up of 14 amino acids. Germline CDR1 is NNHNN and CDR2 is SYGAGS (reference sequence). Trimming cost V 2 bases and J 5 bases; bases outside gene matches: 6. CDR3 sequence reads: CASGDGTGLDEQYF. Partial CDR3 DNA: TGTGCCAGCGGTGACGGGACTGGATTGGATGAACAGTAC.

With respect to this clone: Genes and germline come from the mouse. Sequencing ends 1 residue short of the CDR3 end; the germline J gene provides the rest. The chain combines TRBV3 with TRBJ1-1, with TRBD1 matching over 7 bases. CDR3 length: 12 amino acids. Germline V gives CDR1 SNHLY, CDR2 FYNGKV (reference sequence). Trimming removed 1 base from V and 10 bases from J; junction bases left unmatched: 3. The CDR3 here is CASSLVTGRVFF. CDR3 DNA (partial): TGTGCCAGCAGCTTAGTGACAGGGAGAGTCTTC.

As to this clone: Mouse names are used for the genes. Here the CDR3 reads CSSSQSGQGDTGQLYF. The sequenced part of the CDR3 DNA is TGCTCCAGCAGTCAATCCGGACAGGGTGACACCGGGCAGCTCTAC. The J gene is TRBJ2-2, the V gene TRBV23; the D call in the table, TRBD1, was not verified against the DNA. The read gets to within 1 residue of the CDR3 end, and the germline J gene fills in the rest. The CDR3 extends over 16 amino acids. CDR1 and CDR2 from the germline V gene are KGHTA and FQNQQP.

This clone is labeled large. The genes are named according to mouse. Sequencing ends 1 residue short of the CDR3 end; the germline J gene provides the rest. The V call is TRBV13-2, the J call TRBJ2-7; 8 positions agree with TRBD2. There are 10 residues in the CDR3. The V gene end was trimmed by 9 bases and the J gene end by 5 bases; junction bases not matched to a gene: 1. Looked up from germline, CDR1 is NNHNN and CDR2 is SYGAGS (reference sequence). The CDR3: CAKLGDEQYF. Partial CDR3 DNA: TGTGCCAAACTGGGGGATGAACAGTAC.

With respect to this clone: Gene names are mouse gene names. The CDR3 extends 1 residue past the end of the read, so its final part is completed from the germline J gene. The gene calls are TRBV24 and TRBJ1-4, with D unresolved. This CDR3 comprises 12 residues. Trimming took off 4 bases at V and 5 bases at J, with 5 bases between the two ends. Per the germline V gene, CDR1 is KGHTA and CDR2 is FRNEEI. The CDR3 region is CASSRQNERLFF. The part of the CDR3 DNA that was read is TGTGCCAGCAGTCGTCAAAACGAAAGATTATTT.

Remarks on this clone: Gene and germline names: mouse. The DNA ends 1 residue before the CDR3 does, and the rest of the CDR3 is filled in from the germline J gene. V and J are TRBV14 and TRBJ1-3; tentative D call: TRBD1 (6 bases). Germline assignment: CDR1 SGHDT and CDR2 FRDEAV. The CDR3 contains 14 residues. V was pared by 2 bases and J by 2 bases, with 8 bases between. CDR3 amino acids: CASSLGGAGNTLYF. CDR3 DNA (partial): TGTGCCAGCAGTTTAGGGGGGGCTGGAAATACGCTCTAT.

Notes on this clone: Gene names and germline match the mouse. The sequenced fragment ends 1 residue before the CDR3 boundary, so the rest is inferred from the germline J gene. V and J are TRBV26 and TRBJ1-4; no clear D gene. The CDR3 loop spans 13 amino acids. V lost 4 bases, J lost 4 bases, and 7 bases lay in between. Germline V CDR1 and CDR2: KGHPV, FQNQEV (reference sequence). This CDR3 reads CASSRGNNERLFF. Incomplete CDR3 DNA: TGTGCCAGCAGTCGCGGGAACAACGAAAGATTATTT.

This clone was seen only a few times. The gene symbols are mouse symbols. The CDR3 end falls 1 residue outside the read, so it is completed with the germline J gene. The rearrangement uses TRBV2 and TRBJ2-1, with TRBD1 as a possible D gene (5 bases). Per germline, CDR1 LGHNA and CDR2 YSYQKL. The V end was cut by 1 base, the J end by 0 bases, with 7 bases between. CDR3 length equals 15 residues. CDR3: CASSQARVNYAEQFF. CDR3 DNA (partial): TGTGCCAGCAGCCAAGCCAGGGTTAACTATGCTGAGCAGTTC.

Notes on this clone: Gene names denote mouse genes. The CDR3 is cut off 1 residue early in the read; its end comes from the germline J gene. The chain carries TRBV19 and TRBJ1-3; no definite D call. The CDR3 runs to 15 residues. The V end lost 2 bases, the J end lost 0 bases, and 9 bases lay between the germline ends. Germline loops: CDR1 FNHDT, CDR2 SITEND (reference sequence). The CDR3 reads CASSMRTVSGNTLYF. The sequenced part of the CDR3 DNA is TGTGCCAGCAGTATGAGGACCGTTTCTGGAAATACGCTCTAT.

Concerning this clone: Each gene name is a mouse one. The CDR3 end lies 1 residue beyond the end of the read and is filled in from the germline J gene. J is TRBJ1-2 and V is TRBV26; D is unresolved. V lost 2 bases, J lost 0 bases, and 7 bases lay in between. Germline V gene data show CDR1 as KGHPV and CDR2 as FQNQEV (reference sequence). This CDR3 spans 14 amino acids. CDR3 DNA (partial): TGTGCCAGCAGTCTGGGGGTTACAAACTCCGACTACACC. Encoded protein: CASSLGVTNSDYT. The entire CDR3 is CASSLGVTNSDYTF.

This clone is termed medium-sized (0.01 to 0.1%). Germline and genes here are mouse. From the germline J gene comes the end of the CDR3, since the read stops 1 residue before it. V gene TRBV24 combines with J gene TRBJ2-2; the D call may be TRBD1 or TRBD2 (5 bases each). This CDR3 has 14 residues. Trimming left V 4 bases short and J 0 bases short, with 6 bases between. In germline, CDR1 is KGHTA, CDR2 FRNEEI. This CDR3 reads CASSPGANTGQLYF. The sequenced part of the CDR3 DNA is TGTGCCAGCAGTCCGGGGGCAAACACCGGGCAGCTCTAC.

On this clone itself: Genes and germline are mouse. The sequence runs out 1 residue before the end of the CDR3; the remainder is reconstructed from the germline J gene. The chain couples TRBV2 to TRBJ2-5; D call uncertain. V was pared by 0 bases and J by 0 bases, with 4 bases between. Germline V lookup: CDR1 LGHNA, CDR2 YSYQKL. The CDR3 runs to 14 residues. The DNA read from the CDR3 is TGTGCCAGCAGCCAAGACTGGAACCAAGACACCCAGTAC. The encoded protein is CASSQDWNQDTQY. The whole CDR3 sequence is CASSQDWNQDTQYF.

This clone appeared a few times. The genes are named according to mouse. The sequence runs out 1 residue before the end of the CDR3; the remainder is reconstructed from the germline J gene. The rearrangement joins TRBV17 to TRBJ2-7; D is unclear. This CDR3 has 13 amino acids. Germline V CDR1 and CDR2: MNHDT, YYDKIL. Trimming took 3 bases from V and 0 from J, leaving 6 bases between them. Partial CDR3 DNA: TGTGCTAGCAGTAGTCAAAGCTCCTATGAACAGTAC. The encoded protein is CASSSQSSYEQY. The full CDR3 protein reads CASSSQSSYEQYF.

As concerns this clone: These gene names are mouse names. The missing CDR3 end, 1 residue past where the read stops, is filled in from the germline J gene. The rearrangement joins TRBV2 to TRBJ2-7; 9 nucleotides align to TRBD2. Germline V CDR1 and CDR2: LGHNA, YSYQKL. V gave up 4 bases and J gave up 4 bases; unmatched junction bases: 5. This CDR3 is built from 14 residues. This CDR3 is CASSPRLGVYEQYF. The CDR3 DNA, read in part, is TGTGCCAGCAGCCCCCGACTGGGGGTTTATGAACAGTAC.

With respect to this clone: Genes and germline are mouse. The read ends 1 residue early relative to the CDR3; the germline J gene fills the gap. This chain uses TRBV26 with TRBJ2-7; the match to TRBD1 covers 7 bases. After removal of 6 bases from V and 5 bases from J, the junction contained 4 bases not matched to a gene. The CDR3 sequence is 12 residues long. Per germline, CDR1 KGHPV and CDR2 FQNQEV (reference sequence). CDR3 DNA (partial): TGTGCCAGCAGCCCGACAGGGCATGAACAGTAC. Its translation: CASSPTGHEQY. The entire CDR3 reads CASSPTGHEQYF.

Regarding this clone: Gene names refer to mouse genes. The CDR3 end lies 1 residue beyond the end of the read and is filled in from the germline J gene. This sample includes further DNA sequences coding for the same CDR3. The rearrangement links TRBV26 to TRBJ2-5; D call uncertain. V was shortened by 2 bases and J by 0 bases, with 3 bases between the two germline ends. Germline V gene sequence: CDR1 KGHPV, CDR2 FQNQEV (reference sequence). The CDR3 extends over 13 amino acids. The CDR3 loop reads CASSLGNQDTQYF. The DNA read from the CDR3 is TGTGCCAGCAGTCTGGGTAACCAAGACACCCAGTAC.

This clone qualifies as medium-sized. Gene names follow the mouse nomenclature. The CDR3 bases that were read are TGTGCCAGCAGTCTACCGGGACAGTATGAACAGTAC. Amino acid sequence: CASSLPGQYEQY. From start to end, the CDR3 is CASSLPGQYEQYF. The chain recombines TRBV24 with TRBJ2-7, with 7 nucleotides matching TRBD1. The read halts 1 residue ahead of the CDR3 end, with the missing end drawn from the germline J gene. V lost 3 bases and J lost 4; bases outside the gene matches: 3. Germline lookup yields CDR1 KGHTA and CDR2 FRNEEI. This CDR3 has 13 amino acids.

About this clone itself: The gene symbols are mouse symbols. With the read ending 1 residue before the CDR3 end, the germline J gene is used to fill in that end. The chain carries TRBV3 and TRBJ2-4, with 7 bases aligning to TRBD2. The length of the CDR3 is 13 residues. CDR1 and CDR2 (germline): SNHLY, FYNGKV (reference sequence). The junction had 2 bases not matched to a gene; V was cut back by 1 base and J by 7 bases. The sequenced part of the CDR3 DNA is TGTGCCAGCAGCTTAGTGGGGGGAGACACCTTGTAC. This sequence encodes CASSLVGGDTLY. The CDR3 as a whole reads CASSLVGGDTLYF.

In regard to this clone: Gene names follow the mouse nomenclature. Read coverage stops 1 residue before the CDR3 terminus; the germline J gene supplies the remainder. The chain combines TRBV26 with TRBJ2-3; perhaps D is TRBD1 or TRBD2 (5 bases each). Germline values: CDR1 KGHPV, CDR2 FQNQEV (reference sequence). Between the trimmed V and J ends, which lost 0 bases and 0 bases, there was a span of 7 bases. CDR3 length equals 15 residues. CDR3 loop: CASSLSGVSAETLYF. The sequenced part of the CDR3 DNA is TGTGCCAGCAGTCTGTCGGGGGTCAGTGCAGAAACGCTGTAT.

Notes on this clone: Genes and germline are mouse. Read data end 1 residue before the CDR3 end; the end is taken from the germline J gene. The V gene is TRBV26, the J gene TRBJ1-1, with 7 bases aligning to TRBD1. Germline-derived CDR1 and CDR2 are KGHPV and FQNQEV (reference sequence). The CDR3 loop spans 13 amino acids. The V gene end was trimmed by 3 bases and the J gene end by 4 bases; junction bases not matched to a gene: 2. The CDR3 here is CASSLGGSTEVFF. CDR3 bases read: TGTGCCAGCAGTCTAGGGGGCTCCACAGAAGTCTTC.

Turning to this clone: Germline and genes: mouse. From the germline J gene comes the end of the CDR3, since the read stops 1 residue before it. The chain uses TRBV13-2 and TRBJ2-5, with 10 bases fitting TRBD2. J lost 6 bases, V lost 1 base, and 5 bases had no gene match. The CDR3 spans 15 residues. Germline CDR1 reads NNHNN; CDR2 reads SYGAGS (reference sequence). CDR3: CASGDPGGAGDTQYF. CDR3 DNA (partial): TGTGCCAGCGGTGATCCTGGGGGGGCGGGGGACACCCAGTAC.